One sample yielded the 6 T cell receptor beta chains listed below, sequenced in a study of shared clonotypes between healthy human individuals. Method: immunoSEQ multiplex PCR; TCRdb's copy keeps in-frame clones and lacks some. Here the sample spans under 750,000 clones, around 77% being singletons. The material sequenced was memory CD4+ T cells sorted from blood. As to subset: CD45RA-negative fraction. The receptor set was obtained from a woman in her thirties in good health.

The gene calls are TRBV11-1 and TRBJ2-3, with 10 bases matching TRBD1. This CDR3 contains 15 residues. Germline-derived CDR1 and CDR2 are SGHAT and FQDESV (reference sequence). V lost 3 bases to trimming and J lost 1 base; unmatched junction nucleotides: 1. The CDR3, as DNA: TGTGCCAGCAGCTTGACAGGGGGCCGCACAGATACGCAGTATTTT. Translation: CASSLTGGRTDTQYF.

The V gene is TRBV5-1, the J gene TRBJ2-2; D is unresolved. CDR1 and CDR2 (germline): SGHRS, YFSETQ. This CDR3 contains 12 residues. Trimming left V 4 bases short and J 2 bases short, with 3 bases between. In DNA form, the CDR3 reads TGCGCCAGCAGCCAAAACACCGGGGAGCTGTTTTTT. This translates into CASSQNTGELFF.

A remark on this clone: Other DNA sequences from this sample encode an identical CDR3 as well. The chain couples TRBV18 to TRBJ1-1; D unresolved. CDR1 is KGHSH, CDR2 LQKENI, per germline. This CDR3 has 13 amino acids. V was shortened by 6 bases and J by 1 base, with 9 bases between the two germline ends. The CDR3 nucleotides are TGTGCCAGCTCCCCCTCGGGGAACACTGAAGCTTTCTTT. This codes for CASSPSGNTEAFF.

The rearrangement links TRBV4-1 to TRBJ2-7; 7 bases align to TRBD1. The CDR3 is 17 amino acids. Germline CDR1 MGHRA, CDR2 YSYEKL. V was clipped by 3 bases and J by 6 bases; unmatched bases: 17. DNA of the CDR3: TGCGCCAGCAGCCACAGTACAGGGGCGCCATCGCTCGGCGAGCAGTACTTC. It encodes CASSHSTGAPSLGEQYF.

The V call is TRBV7-9, the J call TRBJ2-1; possibly TRBD1 for D (6 bases). Germline CDR1 is SEHNR and CDR2 is FQNEAQ (reference sequence). Deletions cut 6 bases from V and 0 bases from J, with 18 bases between. The CDR3 spans 17 residues. The DNA for the CDR3 is TGTGCCAGCAGACGTTCCAGGGGTTCGAGCTCCTACAATGAGCAGTTCTTC. Amino acids: CASRRSRGSSSYNEQFF.

This clone appeared once. This chain joins TRBV5-1 and TRBJ1-4; the match to TRBD1 covers 7 bases. Unmatched junction bases numbered 9, after V lost 1 base and J lost 3 bases. Germline V gives CDR1 SGHRS, CDR2 YFSETQ. The CDR3 length is 17 residues. CDR3 DNA sequence: TGCGCCAGCAGCTTGACCGGACAGGAACTAGCTAATGAAAAACTGTTTTTT. This translates into CASSLTGQELANEKLFF.